This T cell receptor (beta chain) was captured by sequencing in a study of control samples from healthy donors and cancer patients (dated by TCRdb to between 2020 and 2021). This clone was found a few times. What antigen it recognizes has not been identified. It has no much larger one-base neighbor in the sample; base qualities were not kept. Library preparation employed the immunoSEQ multiplex PCR assay. Not all clones reach the TCRdb copy of this immuneACCESS table, which keeps in-frame sequences only. Checked studies attribute under half of the gap to unresolved V genes and leave the rest unexplained. This sample has approximately 98,000 clones in its table, and approximately 82% of those were observed once. The ten largest clones add up to 6% to 8% of the sample. CDR3 length: 17 amino acids, cysteine to phenylalanine. Kept here is only the CDR3 DNA, which spans 51 bases and is read in frame from base 1. As encoded in the germline V gene, CDR1 is SGHTA while CDR2 is FQGNSA. V and J are truncated by 2 bases and 8 bases respectively, leaving an intervening sequence of 19 bases.

This clonotype originated in a man in his late teens or twenties in good health. The chain employs TRBV7-2 and TRBJ1-6, and possibly TRBD1, on 5 matching bases. The specimen sequenced was blood. Here is the DNA: TGTGCCAGCAGCTTATTCGGGACGGGTAACTCAGATTCACCCCTCCACTTT. Its protein reads: CASSLFGTGNSDSPLHF.